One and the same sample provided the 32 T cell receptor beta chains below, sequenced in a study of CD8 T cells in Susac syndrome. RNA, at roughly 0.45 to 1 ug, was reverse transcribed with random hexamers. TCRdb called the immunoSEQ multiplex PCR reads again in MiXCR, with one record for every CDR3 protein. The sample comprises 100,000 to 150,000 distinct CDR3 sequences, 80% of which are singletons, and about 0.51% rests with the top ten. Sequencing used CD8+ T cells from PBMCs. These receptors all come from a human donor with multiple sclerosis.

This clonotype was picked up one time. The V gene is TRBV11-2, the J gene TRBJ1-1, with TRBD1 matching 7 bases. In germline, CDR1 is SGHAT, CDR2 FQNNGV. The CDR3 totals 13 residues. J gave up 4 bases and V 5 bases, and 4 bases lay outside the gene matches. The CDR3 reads CASSPDRVTEAFF. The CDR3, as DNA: TGTGCCAGCAGCCCTGACAGGGTCACTGAAGCTTTCTTT. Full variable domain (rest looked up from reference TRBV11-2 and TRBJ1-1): EAGVAQSPRYKIIEKRQSVAFWCNPISGHATLYWYQQILGQGPKLLIQFQNNGVVDDSQLPKDRFSAERLKGVDSTLKIQPAKLEDSAVYLCASSPDRVTEAFFGQGTRLTVV.

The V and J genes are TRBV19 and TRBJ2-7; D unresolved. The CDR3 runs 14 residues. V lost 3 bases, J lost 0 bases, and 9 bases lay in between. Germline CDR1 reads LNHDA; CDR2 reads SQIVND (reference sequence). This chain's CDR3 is CASSISSGSYEQYV. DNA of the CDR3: TGTGCCAGTAGTATCTCCTCGGGCTCCTACGAGCAGTACGTC.

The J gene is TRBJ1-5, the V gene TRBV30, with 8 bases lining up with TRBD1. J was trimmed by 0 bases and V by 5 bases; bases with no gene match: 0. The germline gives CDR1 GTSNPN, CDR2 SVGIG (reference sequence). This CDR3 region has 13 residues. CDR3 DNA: TGTGCCTGGGACAGGGGTAGCAATCAGCCCCAGCATTTT. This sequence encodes CAWDRGSNQPQHF.

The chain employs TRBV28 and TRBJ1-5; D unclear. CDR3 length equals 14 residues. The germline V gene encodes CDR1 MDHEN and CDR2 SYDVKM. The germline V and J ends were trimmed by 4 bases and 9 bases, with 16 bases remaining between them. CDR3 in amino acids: CASSYSLLERPQHF. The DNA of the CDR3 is TGTGCCAGCAGTTACTCCCTCCTGGAACGGCCCCAGCATTTT.

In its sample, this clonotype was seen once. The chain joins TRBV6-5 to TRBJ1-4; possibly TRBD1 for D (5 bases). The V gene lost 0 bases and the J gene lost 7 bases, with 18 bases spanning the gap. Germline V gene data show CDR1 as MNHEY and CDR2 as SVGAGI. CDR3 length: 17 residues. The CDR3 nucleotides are TGTGCCAGCAGTTACTCGAACTTAAGGGGCCCGGGTGAAAAACTGTTTTTT. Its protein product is CASSYSNLRGPGEKLFF.

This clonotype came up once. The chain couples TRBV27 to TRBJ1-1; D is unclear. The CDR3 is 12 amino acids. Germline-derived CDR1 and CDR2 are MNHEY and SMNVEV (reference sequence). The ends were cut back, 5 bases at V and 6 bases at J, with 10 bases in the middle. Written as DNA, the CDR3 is TGTGCCAGCAGTCCCGGGGTCCCTGAAGCTTTCTTT. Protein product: CASSPGVPEAFF.

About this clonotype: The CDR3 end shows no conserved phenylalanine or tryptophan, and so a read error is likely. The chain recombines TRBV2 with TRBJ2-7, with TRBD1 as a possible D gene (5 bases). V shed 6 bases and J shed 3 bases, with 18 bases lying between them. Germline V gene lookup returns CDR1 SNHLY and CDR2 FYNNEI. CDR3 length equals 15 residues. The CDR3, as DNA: TGTGCCAGCAGATTTCGCAGGGTATCACACTACGAGCAGTACCTC. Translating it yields CASRFRRVSHYEQYL.

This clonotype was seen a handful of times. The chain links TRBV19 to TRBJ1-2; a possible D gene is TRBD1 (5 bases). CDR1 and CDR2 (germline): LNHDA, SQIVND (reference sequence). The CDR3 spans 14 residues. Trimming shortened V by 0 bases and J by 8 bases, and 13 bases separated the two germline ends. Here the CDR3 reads CASSIDPADIGYTF. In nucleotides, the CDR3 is TGTGCCAGTAGTATAGATCCGGCGGACATCGGCTACACCTTC. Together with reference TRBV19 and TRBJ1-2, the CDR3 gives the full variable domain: DGGITQSPKYLFRKEGQNVTLSCEQNLNHDAMYWYRQDPGQGLRLIYYSQIVNDFQKGDIAEGYSVSREKKESFPLTVTSAQKNPTAFYLCASSIDPADIGYTFGSGTRLTVV.

CDR3 coding DNA: TGTGCCAGCAGTCCAACACGCAGACGCTCCTACGAGCAGTACTTC. Translating it yields CASSPTRRRSYEQYF. V is TRBV2 and J is TRBJ2-7, with D hard to call. Germline V gene sequence: CDR1 SNHLY, CDR2 FYNNEI. Trimming removed 5 bases at V and 0 bases at J, with 14 bases between. CDR3 length: 15 residues.

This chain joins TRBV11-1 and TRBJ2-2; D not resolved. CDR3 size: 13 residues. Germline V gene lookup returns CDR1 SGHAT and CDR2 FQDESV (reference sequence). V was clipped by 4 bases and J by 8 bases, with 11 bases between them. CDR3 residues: CASSSPVSGELFF. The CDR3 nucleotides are TGTGCCAGCAGCTCCCCCGTATCAGGGGAGCTGTTTTTT.

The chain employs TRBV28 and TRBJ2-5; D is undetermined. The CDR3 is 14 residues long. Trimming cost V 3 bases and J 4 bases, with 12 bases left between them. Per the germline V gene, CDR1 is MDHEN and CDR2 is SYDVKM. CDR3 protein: CASSFLKGTETQYF. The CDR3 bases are TGTGCCAGCAGTTTTTTGAAGGGAACAGAGACCCAGTACTTC.

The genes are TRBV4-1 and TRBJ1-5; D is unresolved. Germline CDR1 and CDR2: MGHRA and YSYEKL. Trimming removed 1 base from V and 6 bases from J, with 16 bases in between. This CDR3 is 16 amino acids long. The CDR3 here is CASSQVPSTQRQPQHF. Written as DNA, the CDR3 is TGCGCCAGCAGCCAAGTTCCCTCGACCCAGCGTCAGCCCCAGCATTTT.

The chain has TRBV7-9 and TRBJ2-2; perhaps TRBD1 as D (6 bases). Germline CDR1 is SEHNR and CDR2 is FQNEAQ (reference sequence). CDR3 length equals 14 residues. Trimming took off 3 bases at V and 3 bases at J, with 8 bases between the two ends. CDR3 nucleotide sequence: TGTGCCAGCAGCTTTTCAGGGGACACCGGGGAGCTGTTTTTT. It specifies CASSFSGDTGELFF.

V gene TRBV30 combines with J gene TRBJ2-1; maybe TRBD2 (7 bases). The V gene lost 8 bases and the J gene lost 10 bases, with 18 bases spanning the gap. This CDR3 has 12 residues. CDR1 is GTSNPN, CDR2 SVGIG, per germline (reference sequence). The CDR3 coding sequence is TGTGCCGGGTGGGGGGGGGCCCCCGAGCAGTTCTTC. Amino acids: CAGWGGAPEQFF.

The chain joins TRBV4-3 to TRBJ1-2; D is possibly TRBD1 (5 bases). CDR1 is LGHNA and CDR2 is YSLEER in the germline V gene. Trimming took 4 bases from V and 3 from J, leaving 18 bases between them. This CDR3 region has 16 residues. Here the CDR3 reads CASSPERVRDHYGYTF. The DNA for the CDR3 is TGCGCCAGCAGCCCAGAACGGGTCAGGGACCACTATGGCTACACCTTC.

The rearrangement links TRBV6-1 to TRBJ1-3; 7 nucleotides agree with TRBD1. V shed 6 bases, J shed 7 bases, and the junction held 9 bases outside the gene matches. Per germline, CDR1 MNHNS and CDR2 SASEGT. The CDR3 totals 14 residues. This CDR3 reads CASSETGLENTIYF. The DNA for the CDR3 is TGTGCCAGCAGCGAGACAGGGCTAGAGAACACCATATATTTT.

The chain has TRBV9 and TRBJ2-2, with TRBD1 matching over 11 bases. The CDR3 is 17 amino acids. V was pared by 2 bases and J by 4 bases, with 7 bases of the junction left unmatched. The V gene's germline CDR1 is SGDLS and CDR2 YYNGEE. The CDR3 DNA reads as TGTGCCAGCAGCGTTGTGGGGACAGGGGGAATCACCGGGGAGCTGTTTTTT. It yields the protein CASSVVGTGGITGELFF.

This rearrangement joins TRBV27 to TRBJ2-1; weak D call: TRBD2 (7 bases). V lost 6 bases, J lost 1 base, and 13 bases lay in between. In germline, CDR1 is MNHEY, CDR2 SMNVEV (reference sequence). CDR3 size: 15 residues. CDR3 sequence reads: CASSARGGSYNEQFF. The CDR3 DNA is TGTGCCAGCAGCGCAAGGGGGGGTTCCTACAATGAGCAGTTCTTC.

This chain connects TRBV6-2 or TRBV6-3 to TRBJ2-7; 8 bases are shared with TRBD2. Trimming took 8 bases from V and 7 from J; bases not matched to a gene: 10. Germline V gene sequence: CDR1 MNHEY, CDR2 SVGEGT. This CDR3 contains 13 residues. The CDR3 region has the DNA TGTGCCAGCTCCAAACCGGGACTAGGGGAGCAGTACGTC. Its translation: CASSKPGLGEQYV.

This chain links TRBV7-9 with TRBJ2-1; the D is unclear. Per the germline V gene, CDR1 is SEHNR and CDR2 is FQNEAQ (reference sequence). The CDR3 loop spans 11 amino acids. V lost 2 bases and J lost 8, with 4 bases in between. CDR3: CASSLRYEQFF. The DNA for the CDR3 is TGTGCCAGCAGCTTACGGTATGAGCAGTTCTTC.

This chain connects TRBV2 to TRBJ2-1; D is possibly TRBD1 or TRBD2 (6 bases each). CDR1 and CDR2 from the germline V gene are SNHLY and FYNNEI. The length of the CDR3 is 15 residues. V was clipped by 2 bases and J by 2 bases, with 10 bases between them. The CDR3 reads CASSERGQPYNEQFF. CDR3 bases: TGTGCCAGCAGTGAACGGGGGCAGCCCTACAATGAGCAGTTCTTC.

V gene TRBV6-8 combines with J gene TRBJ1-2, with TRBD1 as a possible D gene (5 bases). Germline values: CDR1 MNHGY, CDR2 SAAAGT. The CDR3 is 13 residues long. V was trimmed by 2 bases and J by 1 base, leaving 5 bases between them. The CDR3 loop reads CASSYQGNYGYTF. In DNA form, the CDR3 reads TGTGCCAGCAGTTACCAGGGTAACTATGGCTACACCTTC.

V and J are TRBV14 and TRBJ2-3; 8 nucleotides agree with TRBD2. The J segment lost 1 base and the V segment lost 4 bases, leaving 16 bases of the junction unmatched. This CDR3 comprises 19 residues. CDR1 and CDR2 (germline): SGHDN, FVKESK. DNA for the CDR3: TGTGCCAGCAGCCCCTCTATTAGCGGGAATCTCGTCGGCACAGATACGCAGTATTTT. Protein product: CASSPSISGNLVGTDTQYF.

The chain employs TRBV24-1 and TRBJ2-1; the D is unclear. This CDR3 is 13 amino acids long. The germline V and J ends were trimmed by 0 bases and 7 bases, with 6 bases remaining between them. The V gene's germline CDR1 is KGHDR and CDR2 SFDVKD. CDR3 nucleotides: TGTGCCACCAGTGATTTGAGCCTAAATGAGCAGTTCTTC. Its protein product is CATSDLSLNEQFF.

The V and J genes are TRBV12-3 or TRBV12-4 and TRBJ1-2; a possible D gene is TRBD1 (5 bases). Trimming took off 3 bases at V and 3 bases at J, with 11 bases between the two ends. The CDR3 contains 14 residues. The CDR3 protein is CASSFLMGDYGYTF. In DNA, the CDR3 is TGTGCCAGCAGTTTTTTAATGGGGGACTATGGCTACACCTTC.

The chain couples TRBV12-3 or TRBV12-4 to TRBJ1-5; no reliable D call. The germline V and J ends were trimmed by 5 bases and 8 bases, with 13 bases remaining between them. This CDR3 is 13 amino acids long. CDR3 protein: CASSADWRKPQHF. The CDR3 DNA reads TGTGCCAGCAGTGCCGACTGGAGGAAGCCCCAGCATTTT.

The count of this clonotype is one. The CDR3 coding sequence is TGTGCCAGCAGTTTCGATATTCTAGCGGGGGGGGTCTACGAGCAGTACTTC. Its protein is CASSFDILAGGVYEQYF. The J gene is TRBJ2-7, the V gene TRBV28; 12 bases are shared with TRBD2. Germline V gene lookup returns CDR1 MDHEN and CDR2 SYDVKM. The length of the CDR3 is 17 residues. Trimming at V came to 3 bases and at J to 3 bases, leaving 9 bases not matched to a gene.

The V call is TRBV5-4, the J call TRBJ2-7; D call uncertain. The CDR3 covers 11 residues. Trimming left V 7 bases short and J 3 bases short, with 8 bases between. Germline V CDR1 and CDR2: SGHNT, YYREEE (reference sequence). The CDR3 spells CASGENYEQYF. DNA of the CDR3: TGTGCCAGCGGCGAAAACTACGAGCAGTACTTC.

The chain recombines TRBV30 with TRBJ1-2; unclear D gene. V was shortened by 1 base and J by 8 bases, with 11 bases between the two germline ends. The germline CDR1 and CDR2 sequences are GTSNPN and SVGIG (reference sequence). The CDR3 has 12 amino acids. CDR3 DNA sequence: TGTGCCTGGAGTGAATCTGGGTTCGGCTACACCTTC. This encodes CAWSESGFGYTF. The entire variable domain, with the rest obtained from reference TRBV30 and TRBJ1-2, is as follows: SQTIHQWPATLVQPVGSPLSLECTVEGTSNPNLYWYRQAAGRGLQLLFYSVGIGQISSEVPQNLSASRPQDRQFILSSKKLLLSDSGFYLCAWSESGFGYTFGSGTRLTVV.

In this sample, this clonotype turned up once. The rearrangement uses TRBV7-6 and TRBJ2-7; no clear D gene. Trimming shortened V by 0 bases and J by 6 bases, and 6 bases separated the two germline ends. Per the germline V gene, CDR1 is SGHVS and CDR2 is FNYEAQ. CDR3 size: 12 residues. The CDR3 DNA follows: TGTGCCAGCAGCTTAGCGGGTGGCGAGCAGTACGTC. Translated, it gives CASSLAGGEQYV.

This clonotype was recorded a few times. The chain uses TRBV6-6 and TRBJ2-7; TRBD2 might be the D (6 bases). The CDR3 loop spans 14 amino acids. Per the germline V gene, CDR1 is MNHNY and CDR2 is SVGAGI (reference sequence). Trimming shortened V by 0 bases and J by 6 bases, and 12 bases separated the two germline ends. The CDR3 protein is CASSYSEGPSEQYF. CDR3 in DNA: TGTGCCAGCAGTTACTCGGAGGGACCCAGCGAGCAGTACTTC.

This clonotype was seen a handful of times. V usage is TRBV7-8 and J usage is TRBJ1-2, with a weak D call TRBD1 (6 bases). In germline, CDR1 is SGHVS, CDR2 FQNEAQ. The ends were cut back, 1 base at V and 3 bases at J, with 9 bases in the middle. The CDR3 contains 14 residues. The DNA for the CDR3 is TGTGCCAGCAGCTTAGAGGGGGTCTACTATGGCTACACCTTC. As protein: CASSLEGVYYGYTF.